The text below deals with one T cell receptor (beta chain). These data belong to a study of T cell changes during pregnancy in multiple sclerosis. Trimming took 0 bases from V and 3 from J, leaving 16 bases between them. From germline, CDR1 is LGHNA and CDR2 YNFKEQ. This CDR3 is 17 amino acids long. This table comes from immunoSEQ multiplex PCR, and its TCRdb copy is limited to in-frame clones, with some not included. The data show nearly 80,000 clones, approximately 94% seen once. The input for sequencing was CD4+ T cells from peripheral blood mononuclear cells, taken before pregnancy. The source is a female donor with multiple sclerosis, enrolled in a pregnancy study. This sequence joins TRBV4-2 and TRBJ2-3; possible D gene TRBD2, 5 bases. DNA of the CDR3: TGTGCCAGCAGCCAAGAGGGTGGAGGAAGTGGGACAGATACGCAGTATTTT. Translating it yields CASSQEGGGSGTDTQYF.